Following are 15 T cell receptor beta chains from one sample sequenced in a study of long-term antiretroviral therapy in people with HIV. Sequencing relied on immunoSEQ assay v3.0, run at survey level. Profiled with immunoSEQ multiplex PCR; TCRdb holds only in-frame clones, not every one. Of about 14,000 clones in the sample, 88% are singletons; the top ten hold roughly 10%. Sequences were derived from unsorted PBMCs, sampled 6.2 years after starting antiretroviral therapy. All receptors derive from a man aged 35 to 55 with HIV.

V and J are TRBV7-8 and TRBJ2-7; D unclear. Germline assignment: CDR1 SGHVS and CDR2 FQNEAQ. Trimming shortened V by 0 bases and J by 5 bases, and 11 bases separated the two germline ends. The CDR3 is 14 amino acids. The CDR3 reads CASSLALGINEQYF. In nucleotides, the CDR3 is TGTGCCAGCAGCTTAGCTTTAGGGATCAACGAGCAGTACTTC.

This chain links TRBV7-8 with TRBJ2-7; D gene ambiguous. CDR1 is SGHVS and CDR2 is FQNEAQ in the germline V gene. V lost 0 bases to trimming and J lost 4 bases, with 7 bases between them. CDR3 length: 13 residues. DNA of the CDR3: TGTGCCAGCAGCTTAGCGACCGGTTACGAGCAGTACTTC. Translating gives CASSLATGYEQYF.

The chain recombines TRBV6-5 with TRBJ2-1; D might be TRBD2 (5 bases). CDR3 length: 14 amino acids. CDR1 MNHEY and CDR2 SVGAGI come from the germline V gene. V lost 7 bases and J 0 bases, leaving 10 bases between the germline ends. The CDR3 nucleotides read TGTGCCAGCATTGGAGGAAACTCCTACAATGAGCAGTTCTTC. This codes for CASIGGNSYNEQFF.

The chain links TRBV9 to TRBJ1-1, with a possible D match to TRBD1 (5 bases). The CDR3 length is 15 residues. Deletions cut 0 bases from V and 1 base from J, with 10 bases between. The germline V gene encodes CDR1 SGDLS and CDR2 YYNGEE. The CDR3 protein is CASSVDGQGNTEAFF. CDR3 nucleotides: TGTGCCAGCAGCGTAGATGGCCAGGGGAACACTGAAGCTTTCTTT.

This chain links TRBV5-1 with TRBJ2-3; unclear D gene. Trimming took 4 bases from V and 3 from J, leaving 6 bases between them. The CDR3 totals 12 residues. Germline CDR1 reads SGHRS; CDR2 reads YFSETQ. For the CDR3, the DNA is TGCGCCAGCAGCCTTTTAACAGATACGCAGTATTTT. Translated, it gives CASSLLTDTQYF.

The chain links TRBV7-2 to TRBJ2-3; D not resolved. CDR3 length: 13 amino acids. Trimming took off 6 bases at V and 2 bases at J, with 9 bases between the two ends. Per the germline V gene, CDR1 is SGHTA and CDR2 is FQGNSA. The CDR3, as DNA: TGTGCCAGCAGAGGACCCAACACAGATACGCAGTATTTT. Amino acid sequence: CASRGPNTDTQYF.

The sample holds a few counts of this clone. This chain links TRBV14 with TRBJ2-3, with 9 bases fitting TRBD2. J lost 1 base, V lost 6 bases, and 14 bases had no gene match. The CDR3 spans 18 residues. Germline assignment: CDR1 SGHDN and CDR2 FVKESK. In nucleotides, the CDR3 is TGTGCCAGCAGTTACCGAGCGGGAGGTTTAACCGGCACAGATACGCAGTATTTT. It encodes CASSYRAGGLTGTDTQYF.

The chain couples TRBV21-1 to TRBJ2-1; TRBD1 is the table's D call and was not checked against the DNA. TRBV21-1 is listed as a pseudogene. CDR3 length: 17 amino acids. The chain's CDR3 is CASSKALFQGPYNEQFF. CDR3 coding DNA: TGTGCCAGCAGCAAAGCGCTGTTCCAGGGGCCCTACAATGAGCAGTTCTTC.

The gene calls are TRBV5-1 and TRBJ1-3, with TRBD1 matching over 8 bases. The junction had 5 bases not matched to a gene; V was cut back by 2 bases and J by 4 bases. Germline V gives CDR1 SGHRS, CDR2 YFSETQ. The CDR3 has 15 amino acids. CDR3 protein: CASSLVGTGGNTIYF. CDR3 in DNA: TGCGCCAGCAGCTTAGTAGGGACAGGAGGAAACACCATATATTTT.

The gene calls are TRBV9 and TRBJ1-2; 8 positions agree with TRBD1. V lost 3 bases to trimming and J lost 2 bases; unmatched junction nucleotides: 3. The CDR3 runs 14 residues. Germline V CDR1 and CDR2: SGDLS, YYNGEE. The CDR3 nucleotides are TGTGCCAGCAGCGAGGGACAGGTGAACTATGGCTACACCTTC. Its translation is CASSEGQVNYGYTF.

The chain joins TRBV5-4 to TRBJ2-3; the match to TRBD2 covers 11 bases. Germline assignment: CDR1 SGHNT and CDR2 YYREEE (reference sequence). The V and J ends lost 3 bases and 5 bases, in that order; junction bases with no gene match: 8. The CDR3 is made up of 16 amino acids. The CDR3 sequence is CASSSLLAGDGDTQYF. DNA for the CDR3: TGTGCCAGCAGCTCGTTACTAGCGGGAGATGGAGATACGCAGTATTTT.

V and J are TRBV4-3 and TRBJ2-7; TRBD1 or TRBD2 may be the D gene (5 bases each). The CDR3 extends over 18 amino acids. The V and J ends lost 2 bases and 2 bases respectively, with 22 bases between them. Germline lookup yields CDR1 LGHNA and CDR2 YSLEER. In DNA form, the CDR3 reads TGCGCCAGCAGCCAAAATAATGCCCTGGGAGTAGGGGCCTACGAGCAGTACTTC. This codes for CASSQNNALGVGAYEQYF.

The CDR3 here is CASSKEGRASGANVLTF. The CDR3 DNA is TGTGCCAGCAGCAAAGAGGGCAGAGCCTCTGGGGCCAACGTCCTGACTTTC. This rearrangement joins TRBV21-1 to TRBJ2-6. TRBV21-1 is listed as a pseudogene. The CDR3 consists of 17 residues.

The chain employs TRBV5-1 and TRBJ2-5; 7 bases are a match to TRBD1. V lost 0 bases and J lost 4; bases outside the gene matches: 6. Germline values: CDR1 SGHRS, CDR2 YFSETQ. The CDR3 spans 15 residues. The CDR3: CASSLGMTGPETQYF. For the CDR3, the DNA is TGCGCCAGCAGCTTGGGGATGACAGGGCCAGAGACCCAGTACTTC.

This clone has just a few counts. This chain connects TRBV6-5 to TRBJ2-5, with 7 bases matching TRBD1. Trimming at V came to 2 bases and at J to 2 bases, leaving 5 bases not matched to a gene. Germline values: CDR1 MNHEY, CDR2 SVGAGI. The CDR3 has 15 amino acids. The CDR3 loop is CASSYTNRGQETQYF. The CDR3 coding sequence is TGTGCCAGCAGTTACACCAACAGGGGACAAGAGACCCAGTACTTC.